This is a list of T cell receptor beta chains from one sample in a study of T cell responses to AZD1222 COVID-19 vaccine. Here immunoSEQ multiplex PCR was the method, and the copy in TCRdb shows in-frame clones only, minus some. This sample has some 64,000 clones, with 76% found just once. The specimen comprised peripheral blood, sampled on day 0 of AZD1222 vaccination. The receptors derive from an adult in good health. Each CDR3 is given with its conserved first and last residue. D genes are given only for firm matches. Clone size is given for some rows only: seen once, a few or many times, or a class if the clone is expanded.

TGCGCCAGCAGCCAATTCAATGAGCAGTTCTTC | CASSQFNEQFF | . | . | TRBJ2-1 | TRBV4-1
TGTGCCAGCAGTTACTCCGGGACAGGAGGTGAAAAACTGTTTTTT | CASSYSGTGGEKLFF | . | TRBD1 | TRBJ1-4 | TRBV6-2/TRBV6-3
TGTGCCAGCCAACCGTATTATTTAACGCTAGTAAGCGAGCAGTACTTC | CASQPYYLTLVSEQYF | . | . | TRBJ2-7 | TRBV28
TGTGCCAGCAGCCACCCTTCTAGCGGGGACTACAATGAGCAGTTCTTC | CASSHPSSGDYNEQFF | . | TRBD2 | TRBJ2-1 | TRBV4-2
TGTGCCAGCAGCTTGGTTCCGGGCTCTGGAAACACCATATATTTT | CASSLVPGSGNTIYF | . | . | TRBJ1-3 | TRBV5-5
TGTGCCAGCAGTTGGACCTTTAGCGGTTTGAGCTCCTACGAGCAGTACTTC | CASSWTFSGLSSYEQYF | . | . | TRBJ2-7 | TRBV28
TGCGCCAGCACCGGACTAGTGAACACCGGGGAGCTGTTTTTT | CASTGLVNTGELFF | few | TRBD2 | TRBJ2-2 | TRBV5-1
TGCGCCAGCAGTGAGTCGGTAGGGTCTAAGTTTTTT | CASSESVGSKFF | . | . | TRBJ1-1 | TRBV10-2
TGTGCCAGCTCGGCCGGGTGGATGGGCGACTATGGCTACACCTTC | CASSAGWMGDYGYTF | . | . | TRBJ1-2 | TRBV6-5
TGTGCCAGCAGCCCTTTGACAGGGAGGGACACTGAAGCTTTCTTT | CASSPLTGRDTEAFF | . | TRBD1 | TRBJ1-1 | TRBV6-2/TRBV6-3
TGCGCCAGCAGCCAAGTCCCACAGCGGACAAGCGAAAATGAGCAGTTCTTC | CASSQVPQRTSENEQFF | . | . | TRBJ2-1 | TRBV4-1
TGCGCCAGCAGCCAGAAAACGTCGAACACCGGGGAGCTGTTTTTT | CASSQKTSNTGELFF | . | . | TRBJ2-2 | TRBV4-3
TGTGCCAGCAAGCCGGACAGGGGTTCTAACAATCAGCCCCAGCATTTT | CASKPDRGSNNQPQHF | . | TRBD1 | TRBJ1-5 | TRBV28
TGTGCCAGCAGATTGACCGGGCAGGACAATGAGCAGTTCTTC | CASRLTGQDNEQFF | . | . | TRBJ2-1 | TRBV7-9
TGTGCCAGTAGTACCCACAGGGGTGGGAACTACAATGAGCAGTTCTTC | CASSTHRGGNYNEQFF | . | TRBD1 | TRBJ2-1 | TRBV19
TGTGCCAGCAGCTTCGGGGGGTTAGGTGAAAAACTGTTTTTT | CASSFGGLGEKLFF | . | . | TRBJ1-4 | TRBV7-2
TGCGCCAGCAGTGAGAACAAGAACACTGAAGCTTTCTTT | CASSENKNTEAFF | few | . | TRBJ1-1 | TRBV10-2
TGTGCCAGCAGTCTGACAGGATCCCGCTTAGATACGCAGTATTTT | CASSLTGSRLDTQYF | . | . | TRBJ2-3 | TRBV6-5
TGTGCCAGCAGCCTCCACCGGAATGAGCAGTTCTTC | CASSLHRNEQFF | . | . | TRBJ2-1 | TRBV7-6
TGTGCCAGCAGCTCGTCCTCCGGACAGGGGAGCGAGCAGTACTTC | CASSSSSGQGSEQYF | . | TRBD1 | TRBJ2-7 | TRBV16
TGTGCCAGCAGCCTTATACAGGGGGCGGGCACCGGGGAGCTGTTTTTT | CASSLIQGAGTGELFF | . | TRBD1 | TRBJ2-2 | TRBV5-4
TGTGCCAGCAGCGTAGACGGCTACGAGCAGTACTTC | CASSVDGYEQYF | medium-sized | . | TRBJ2-7 | TRBV9
TGTGCCAGCAGCCAAGGGGTTGAGAATTCACCCCTCCACTTT | CASSQGVENSPLHF | few | . | TRBJ1-6 | TRBV11-3
TGTGCCAGCAGCCTAAATGCAATCCGGGATCAGGGAGGGGTCACTGAAGCTTTCTTT | CASSLNAIRDQGGVTEAFF | many | . | TRBJ1-1 | TRBV7-9
TGCGCCAGCAGTGAGACCGGGACAGAATTTGAAAAACTGTTTTTT | CASSETGTEFEKLFF | . | TRBD1 | TRBJ1-4 | TRBV10-2
TGTGCCAGCAGCTTAGGTAACAATGAGCAGTTCTTC | CASSLGNNEQFF | medium-sized | . | TRBJ2-1 | TRBV7-9
TGTGCCATCAAAGGGCTTGAAAACACCATATATTTT | CAIKGLENTIYF | . | . | TRBJ1-3 | TRBV10-3
TGTGCCAGTTCCTCTCCAGGTTCTCCTGGAAACACCATATATTTT | CASSSPGSPGNTIYF | few | . | TRBJ1-3 | TRBV19
TGTGCCAGCTCACAAAACCCCTTGACAGGGTTAGGGATCGAAAGCAATCAGCCCCAGCATTTT | CASSQNPLTGLGIESNQPQHF | . | TRBD1 | TRBJ1-5 | TRBV18
TGTGCCAGCAGCTCCGGGGACTACCTTTACAATGAGCAGTTCTTC | CASSSGDYLYNEQFF | . | TRBD2 | TRBJ2-1 | TRBV7-2
TGTGCCACCAGCAGAGACAAAGGGGGTAACACTGAAGCTTTCTTT | CATSRDKGGNTEAFF | . | . | TRBJ1-1 | TRBV15
TGTGCCAGCAGCGTACTTCGGACAGGGGTGAGCACAGATACGCAGTATTTT | CASSVLRTGVSTDTQYF | . | TRBD1 | TRBJ2-3 | TRBV5-5
TGTGCCAGCAGCCCGACAGGGGGCGATTCACCCCTCCACTTT | CASSPTGGDSPLHF | . | TRBD1 | TRBJ1-6 | TRBV9
TGCAGCGTTGGTCAGGGGGCCGGCGGAAACACCATATATTTT | CSVGQGAGGNTIYF | few | TRBD1 | TRBJ1-3 | TRBV29-1
TGTGCCTGGAAGCTAGGGTTTGACACCGGGGAGCTGTTTTTT | CAWKLGFDTGELFF | . | . | TRBJ2-2 | TRBV30
TGCGCCAGCAGCTTGGTGGCTGGGAACCAAGAGACCCAGTACTTC | CASSLVAGNQETQYF | . | . | TRBJ2-5 | TRBV5-1
TGTGCCAGCAGTTTGAGGGGGATCGGCAATCAGCCCCAGCATTTT | CASSLRGIGNQPQHF | medium-sized | . | TRBJ1-5 | TRBV28
TGCGCCAGCAGCCAAGATCCGAGCGGGGGGAACTACAATGAGCAGTTCTTC | CASSQDPSGGNYNEQFF | . | TRBD2 | TRBJ2-1 | TRBV4-3
TGCGCCAGCAGCCAAGATGTCGACTACAATGAGCAGTTCTTC | CASSQDVDYNEQFF | once | . | TRBJ2-1 | TRBV4-3
TGTGCCAGCAGCAGTACAGGGTCGGGTGAAAAACTGTTTTTT | CASSSTGSGEKLFF | . | . | TRBJ1-4 | TRBV7-2
TGTGCCAGCAGCTTAGGAGTTACGGACATTTCCTACGAGCAGTACTTC | CASSLGVTDISYEQYF | . | . | TRBJ2-7 | TRBV7-8
TGTGCCAGCAGCTTGGCATACTCCTACGAGCAGTACTTC | CASSLAYSYEQYF | many | . | TRBJ2-7 | TRBV5-4
TGTGCCAGCAGCCAAGGTAGGGCAAACCACTACGAGCAGTACTTC | CASSQGRANHYEQYF | . | . | TRBJ2-7 | TRBV3-1/TRBV3-2
TGTGCCAGCAGTTTCCTGGAGCTCTACAATGAGCAGTTCTTC | CASSFLELYNEQFF | . | . | TRBJ2-1 | TRBV28
TGTGCCAGCAGATTTGGGACTAGTTCCTTCAATGAGCAGTTCTTC | CASRFGTSSFNEQFF | . | TRBD2 | TRBJ2-1 | TRBV5-5
TGTGCCAGTAGTATAAGGACTCGGCAGACCCAGTACTTC | CASSIRTRQTQYF | . | . | TRBJ2-5 | TRBV19
TGCGCCAGCAGTCAGGGACCGTCGTACGAGCAGTACTTC | CASSQGPSYEQYF | . | . | TRBJ2-7 | TRBV5-1
TGTGCCAGCAGTGACTCAGGGACTAGCGGGGGGAGTGAGCAGTTCTTC | CASSDSGTSGGSEQFF | . | TRBD2 | TRBJ2-1 | TRBV6-4
TGTGCCAGTAGTATAGCCTACAGCTCCTACGAGCAGTACTTC | CASSIAYSSYEQYF | . | . | TRBJ2-7 | TRBV19
TGTGCCAGCCAGAAGGGCCACAGCACAGATACGCAGTATTTT | CASQKGHSTDTQYF | . | . | TRBJ2-3 | TRBV7-3
TGCAGTGCTAGTGGGGAGGTGGCTAGGGCACCCCTCCACTTT | CSASGEVARAPLHF | . | . | TRBJ1-6 | TRBV20-1
TGTGCCAGCAGCTCCAGGGGGCACTCTGGAAACACCATATATTTT | CASSSRGHSGNTIYF | once | TRBD1 | TRBJ1-3 | TRBV7-2
TGCAGCGGACTGAGGGGAAACACCATATATTTT | CSGLRGNTIYF | once | . | TRBJ1-3 | TRBV29-1